The clone carrying this TCR beta chain was observed once. No antigen is known for it. The data stem from a study of T-cell memory formation after mild COVID-19. Study at large: TCR clusters were largely donor specific.

TCRalpha and TCRbeta libraries used 5'RACE with constant-segment primers and UMIs. Using its own MiXCR run on the 5' RACE reads, TCRdb lists one record per CDR3 protein. The sample holds a few hundred thousand distinct CDR3 sequences, approximately 30% seen once. Findings and limits, study-wide: Clones that got smaller from day 15 to 85 had even CD4/CD8, while clones growing later tipped toward CD4+.

Sequences were obtained from PBMCs or a T cell subset sorted from them (not recorded which). The receptor comes from an adult woman who had mild COVID-19 (a few samples of this study predate the infection). Cell type and time point are not known.

CDR3 bases: TGTGCCAGCAGGCCACATGGGGGAGACACTGAAGCTTTCTTT. Translation: CASRPHGGDTEAFF. The chain combines TRBV12-3 or TRBV12-4 with TRBJ1-1; a weak D match, TRBD1 (5 bases). V lost 6 bases to trimming and J lost 3 bases, with 14 bases between them. The CDR3 spans 14 residues.